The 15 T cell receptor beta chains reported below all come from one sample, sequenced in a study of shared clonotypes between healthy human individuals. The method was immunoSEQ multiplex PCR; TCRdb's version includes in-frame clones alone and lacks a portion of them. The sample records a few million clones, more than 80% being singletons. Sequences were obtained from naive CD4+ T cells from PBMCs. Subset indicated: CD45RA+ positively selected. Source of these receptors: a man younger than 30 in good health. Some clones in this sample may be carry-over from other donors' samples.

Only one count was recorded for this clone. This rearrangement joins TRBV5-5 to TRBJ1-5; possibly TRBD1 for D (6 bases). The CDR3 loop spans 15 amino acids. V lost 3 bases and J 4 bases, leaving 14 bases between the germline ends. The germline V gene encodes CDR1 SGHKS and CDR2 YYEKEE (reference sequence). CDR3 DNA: TGTGCCAGCAGCTCCCCACCAGGGGTTAATCAGCCCCAGCATTTT. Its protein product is CASSSPPGVNQPQHF.

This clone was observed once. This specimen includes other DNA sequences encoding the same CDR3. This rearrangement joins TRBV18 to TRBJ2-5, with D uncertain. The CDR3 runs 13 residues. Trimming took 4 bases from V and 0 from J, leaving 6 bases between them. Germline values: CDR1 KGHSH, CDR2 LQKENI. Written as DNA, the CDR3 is TGTGCCAGCTCACGTACAGACCAAGAGACCCAGTACTTC. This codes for CASSRTDQETQYF.

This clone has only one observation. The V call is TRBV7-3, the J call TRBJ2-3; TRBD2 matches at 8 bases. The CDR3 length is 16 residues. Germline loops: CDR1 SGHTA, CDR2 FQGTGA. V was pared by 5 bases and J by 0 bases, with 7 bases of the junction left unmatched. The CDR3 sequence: CASSGELAASTDTQYF. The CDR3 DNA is TGTGCCAGCAGCGGCGAACTAGCGGCAAGCACAGATACGCAGTATTTT.

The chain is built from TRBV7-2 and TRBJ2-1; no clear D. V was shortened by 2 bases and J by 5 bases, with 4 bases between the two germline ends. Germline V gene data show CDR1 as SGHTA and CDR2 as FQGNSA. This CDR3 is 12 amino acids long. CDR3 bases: TGTGCCAGCAGCTTATGGAACAATGAGCAGTTCTTC. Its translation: CASSLWNNEQFF.

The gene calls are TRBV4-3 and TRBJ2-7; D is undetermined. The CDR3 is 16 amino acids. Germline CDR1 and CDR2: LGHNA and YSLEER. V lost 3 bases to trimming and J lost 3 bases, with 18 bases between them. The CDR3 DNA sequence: TGCGCCAGCAGCCAGTCGAAGGCTCAGACAAACTACGAGCAGTACTTC. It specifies CASSQSKAQTNYEQYF.

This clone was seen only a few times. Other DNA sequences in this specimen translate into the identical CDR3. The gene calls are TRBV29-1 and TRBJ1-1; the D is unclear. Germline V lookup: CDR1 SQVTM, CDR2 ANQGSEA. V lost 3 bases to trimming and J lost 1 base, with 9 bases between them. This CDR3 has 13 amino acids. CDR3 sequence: CSVEGGGNTEAFF. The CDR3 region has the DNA TGCAGCGTTGAGGGCGGTGGGAACACTGAAGCTTTCTTT.

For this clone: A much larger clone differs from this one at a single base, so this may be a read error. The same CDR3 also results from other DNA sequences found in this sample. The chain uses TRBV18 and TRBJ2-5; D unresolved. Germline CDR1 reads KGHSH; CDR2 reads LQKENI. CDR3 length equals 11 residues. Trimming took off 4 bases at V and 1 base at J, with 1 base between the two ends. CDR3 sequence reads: CASSRQETQYF. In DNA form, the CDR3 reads TGTGCCAGCTCACGCCAAGAGACCCAGTACTTC.

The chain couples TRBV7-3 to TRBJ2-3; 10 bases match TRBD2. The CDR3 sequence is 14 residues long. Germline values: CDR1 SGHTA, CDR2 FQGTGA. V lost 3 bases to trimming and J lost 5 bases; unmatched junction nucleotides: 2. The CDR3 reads CASSLGLAQDTQYF. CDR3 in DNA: TGTGCCAGCAGCTTGGGACTAGCGCAAGATACGCAGTATTTT.

CDR3 in amino acids: CASSGGLYNQPQHF. The CDR3 coding sequence is TGTGCCAGCAGTGGGGGTCTTTACAATCAGCCCCAGCATTTT. This chain links TRBV2 with TRBJ1-5, with D uncertain. Germline-derived CDR1 and CDR2 are SNHLY and FYNNEI. Trimming removed 4 bases at V and 3 bases at J, with 10 bases between. There are 14 residues in the CDR3.

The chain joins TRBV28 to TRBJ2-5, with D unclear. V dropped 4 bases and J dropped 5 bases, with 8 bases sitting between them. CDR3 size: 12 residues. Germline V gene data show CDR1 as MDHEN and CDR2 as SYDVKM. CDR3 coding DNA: TGTGCCAGCAGTTCCCGGACGGAGACCCAGTACTTC. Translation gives CASSSRTETQYF. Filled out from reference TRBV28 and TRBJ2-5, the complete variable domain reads DVKVTQSSRYLVKRTGEKVFLECVQDMDHENMFWYRQDPGLGLRLIYFSYDVKMKEKGDIPEGYSVSREKKERFSLILESASTNQTSMYLCASSSRTETQYFGPGTRLLVL.

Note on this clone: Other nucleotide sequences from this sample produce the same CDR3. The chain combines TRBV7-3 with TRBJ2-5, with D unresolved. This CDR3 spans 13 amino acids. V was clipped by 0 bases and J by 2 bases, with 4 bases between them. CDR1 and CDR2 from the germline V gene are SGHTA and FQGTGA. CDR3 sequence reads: CASSLTRQETQYF. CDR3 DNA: TGTGCCAGCAGCTTAACTCGGCAAGAGACCCAGTACTTC.

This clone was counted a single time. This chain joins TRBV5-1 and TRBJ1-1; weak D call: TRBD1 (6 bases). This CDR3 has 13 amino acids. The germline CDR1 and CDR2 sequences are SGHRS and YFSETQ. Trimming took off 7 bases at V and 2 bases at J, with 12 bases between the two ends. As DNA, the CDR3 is TGCGCCAGCCGCCGGGACACAAACACTGAAGCTTTCTTT. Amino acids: CASRRDTNTEAFF.

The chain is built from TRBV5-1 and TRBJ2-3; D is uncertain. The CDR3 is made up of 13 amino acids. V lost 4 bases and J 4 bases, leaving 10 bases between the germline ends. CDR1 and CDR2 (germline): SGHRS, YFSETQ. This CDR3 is CASSRATADTQYF. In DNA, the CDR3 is TGCGCCAGCAGCCGGGCAACGGCAGATACGCAGTATTTT.

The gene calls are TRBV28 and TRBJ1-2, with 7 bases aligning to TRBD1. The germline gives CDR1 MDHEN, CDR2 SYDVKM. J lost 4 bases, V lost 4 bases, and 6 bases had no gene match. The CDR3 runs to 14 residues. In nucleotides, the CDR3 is TGTGCCAGCAGTTCCGGGACAGAGAGCTATGGCTACACCTTC. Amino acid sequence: CASSSGTESYGYTF.

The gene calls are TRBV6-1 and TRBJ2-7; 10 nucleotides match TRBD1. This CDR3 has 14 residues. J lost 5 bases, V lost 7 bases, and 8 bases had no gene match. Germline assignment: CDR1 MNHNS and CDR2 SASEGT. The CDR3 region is CASTRGQGKHEQYF. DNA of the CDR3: TGTGCCAGCACTCGGGGACAGGGGAAGCACGAGCAGTACTTC.